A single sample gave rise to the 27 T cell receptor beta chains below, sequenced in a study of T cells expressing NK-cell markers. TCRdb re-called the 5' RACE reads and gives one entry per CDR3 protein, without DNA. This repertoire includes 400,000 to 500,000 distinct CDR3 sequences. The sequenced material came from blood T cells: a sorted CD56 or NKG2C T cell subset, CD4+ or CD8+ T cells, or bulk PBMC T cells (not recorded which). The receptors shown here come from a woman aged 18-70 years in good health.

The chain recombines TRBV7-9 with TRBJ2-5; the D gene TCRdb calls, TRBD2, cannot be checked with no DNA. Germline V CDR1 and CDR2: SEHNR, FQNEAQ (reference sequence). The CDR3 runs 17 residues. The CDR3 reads CASSLATSLAGQETQYF. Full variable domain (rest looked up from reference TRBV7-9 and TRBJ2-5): DTGVSQNPRHKITKRGQNVTFRCDPISEHNRLYWYRQTLGQGPEFLTYFQNEAQLEKSRLLSDRFSAERPKGSFSTLEIQRTEQGDSAMYLCASSLATSLAGQETQYFGPGTRLLVL.

The CDR3: CASRIAGGPTDTQYF. The rearrangement joins TRBV12-3 or TRBV12-4 to TRBJ2-3; as DNA is missing, the TRBD1 call by TCRdb cannot be tested. The CDR3 consists of 15 residues.

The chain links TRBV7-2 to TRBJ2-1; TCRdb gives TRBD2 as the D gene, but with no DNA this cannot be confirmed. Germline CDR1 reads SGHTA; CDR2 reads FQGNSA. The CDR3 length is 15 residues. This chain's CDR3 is CASSSPARKNNEQFF. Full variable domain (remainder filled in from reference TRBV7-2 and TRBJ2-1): GAGVSQSPSNKVTEKGKDVELRCDPISGHTALYWYRQSLGQGLEFLIYFQGNSAPDKSGLPSDRFSAERTGGSVSTLTIQRTQQEDSAVYLCASSSPARKNNEQFFGPGTRLTVL.

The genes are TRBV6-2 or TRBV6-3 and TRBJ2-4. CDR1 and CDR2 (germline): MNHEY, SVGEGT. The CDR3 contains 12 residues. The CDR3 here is CASSYRWDIQYF.

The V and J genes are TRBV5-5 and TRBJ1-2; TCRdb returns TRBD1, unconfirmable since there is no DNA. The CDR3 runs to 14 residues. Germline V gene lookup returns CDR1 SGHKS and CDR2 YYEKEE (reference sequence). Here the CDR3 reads CASSLMQGGYGYTF.

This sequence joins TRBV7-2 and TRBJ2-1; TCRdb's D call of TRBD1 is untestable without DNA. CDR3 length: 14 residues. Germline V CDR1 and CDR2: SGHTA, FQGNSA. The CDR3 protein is CASSLVGGGPRQFF.

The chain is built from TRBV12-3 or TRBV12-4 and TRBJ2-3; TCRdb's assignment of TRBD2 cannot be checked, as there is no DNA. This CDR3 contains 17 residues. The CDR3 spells CASSPIVAGGITDTQYF.

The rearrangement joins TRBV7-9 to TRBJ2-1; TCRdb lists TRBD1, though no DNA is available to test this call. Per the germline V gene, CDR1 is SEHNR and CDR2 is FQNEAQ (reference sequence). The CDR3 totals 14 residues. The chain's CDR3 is CASSFGSRPPEQFF.

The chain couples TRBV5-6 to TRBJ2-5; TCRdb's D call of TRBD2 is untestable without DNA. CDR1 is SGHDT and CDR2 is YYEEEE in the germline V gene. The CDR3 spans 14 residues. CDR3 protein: CASSSLAGKETQYF.

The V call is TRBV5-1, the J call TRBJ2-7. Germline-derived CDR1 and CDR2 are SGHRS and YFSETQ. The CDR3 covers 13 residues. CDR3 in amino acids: CASSVTVNYEQYF.

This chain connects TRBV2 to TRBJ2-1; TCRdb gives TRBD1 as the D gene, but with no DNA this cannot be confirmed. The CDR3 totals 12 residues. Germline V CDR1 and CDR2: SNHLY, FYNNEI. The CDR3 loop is CASLLGVNEQFF.

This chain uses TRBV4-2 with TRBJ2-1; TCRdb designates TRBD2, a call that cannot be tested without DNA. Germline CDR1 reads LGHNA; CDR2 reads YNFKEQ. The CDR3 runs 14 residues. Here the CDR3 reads CASSQGQLAGEWFF.

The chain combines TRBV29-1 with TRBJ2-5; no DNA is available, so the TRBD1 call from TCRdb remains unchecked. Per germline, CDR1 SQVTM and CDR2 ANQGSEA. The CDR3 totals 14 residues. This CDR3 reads CSVVGGTPGGTQYF.

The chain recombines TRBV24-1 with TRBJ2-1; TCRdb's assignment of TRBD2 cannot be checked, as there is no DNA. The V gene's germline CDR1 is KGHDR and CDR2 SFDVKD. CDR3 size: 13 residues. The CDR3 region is CATGASGSDEQFF.

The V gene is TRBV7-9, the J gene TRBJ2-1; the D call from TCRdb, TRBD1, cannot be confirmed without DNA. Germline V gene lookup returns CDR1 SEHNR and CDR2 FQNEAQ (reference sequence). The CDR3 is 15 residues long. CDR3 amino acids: CASSPSGQFYNEQFF.

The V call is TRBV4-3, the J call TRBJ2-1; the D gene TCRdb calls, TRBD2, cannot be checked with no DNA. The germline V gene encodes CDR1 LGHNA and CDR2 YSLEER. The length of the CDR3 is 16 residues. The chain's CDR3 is CASSQDLETRSDEQFF.

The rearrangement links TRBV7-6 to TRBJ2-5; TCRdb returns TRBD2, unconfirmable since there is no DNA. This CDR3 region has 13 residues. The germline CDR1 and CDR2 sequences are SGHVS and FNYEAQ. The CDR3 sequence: CASSLTGSETQYF.

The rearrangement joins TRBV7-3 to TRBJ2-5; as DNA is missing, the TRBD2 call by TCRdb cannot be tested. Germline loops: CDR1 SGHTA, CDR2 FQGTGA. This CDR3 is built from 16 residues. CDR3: CASSPGAGTSGETQYF.

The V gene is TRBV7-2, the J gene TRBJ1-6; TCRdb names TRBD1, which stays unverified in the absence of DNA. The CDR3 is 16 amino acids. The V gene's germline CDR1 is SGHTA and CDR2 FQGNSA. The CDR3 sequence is CASSIGLGRGHSPLHF. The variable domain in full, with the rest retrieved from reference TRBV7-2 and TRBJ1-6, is GAGVSQSPSNKVTEKGKDVELRCDPISGHTALYWYRQSLGQGLEFLIYFQGNSAPDKSGLPSDRFSAERTGGSVSTLTIQRTQQEDSAVYLCASSIGLGRGHSPLHFGNGTRLTVT.

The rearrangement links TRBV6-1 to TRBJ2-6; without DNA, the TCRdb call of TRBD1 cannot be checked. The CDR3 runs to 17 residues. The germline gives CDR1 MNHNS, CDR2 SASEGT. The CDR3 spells CASRVGQGISGANVLTF.

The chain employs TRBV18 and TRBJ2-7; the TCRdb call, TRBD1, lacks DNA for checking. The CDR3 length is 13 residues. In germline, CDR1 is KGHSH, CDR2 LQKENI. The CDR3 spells CASSPRQGDEQYF.

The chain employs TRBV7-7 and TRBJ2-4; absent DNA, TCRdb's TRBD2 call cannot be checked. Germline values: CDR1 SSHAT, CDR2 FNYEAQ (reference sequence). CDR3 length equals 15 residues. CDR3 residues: CASSLRGAGKNIQYF.

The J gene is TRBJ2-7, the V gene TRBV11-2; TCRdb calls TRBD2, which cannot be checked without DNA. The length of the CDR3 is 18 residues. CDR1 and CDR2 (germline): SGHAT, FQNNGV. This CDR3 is CASSLLGRRGRAPNEQYF.

The CDR3 reads CSAPGEGSYEQYF. The V gene is TRBV20-1, the J gene TRBJ2-7; lacking DNA, the TRBD1 call made by TCRdb goes unchecked. The CDR3 spans 13 residues. Germline V gene sequence: CDR1 DFQATT, CDR2 SNEGSKA (reference sequence).

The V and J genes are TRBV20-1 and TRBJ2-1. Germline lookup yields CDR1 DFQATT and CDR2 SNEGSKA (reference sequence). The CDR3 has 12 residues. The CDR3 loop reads CSARSEYNEQFF.

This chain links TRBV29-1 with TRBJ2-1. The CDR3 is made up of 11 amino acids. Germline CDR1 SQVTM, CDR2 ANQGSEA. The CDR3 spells CSVAGDHEQFF.

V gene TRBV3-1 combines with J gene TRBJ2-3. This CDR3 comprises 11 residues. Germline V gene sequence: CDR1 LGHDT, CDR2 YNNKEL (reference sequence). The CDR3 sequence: CASASTDTQYF.